The next 28 T cell receptor beta chains were all read from a single sample in a study of control samples from healthy donors and cancer patients. The protocol was immunoSEQ multiplex PCR, while the TCRdb copy is restricted to in-frame clones and leaves out a portion. The sample holds tens of thousands of clones, around four fifths seen once. The sample consisted of blood. These receptors came from a young man in good health.

The chain links TRBV21-1 to TRBJ1-2. TRBV21-1 is classified as a pseudogene. The CDR3 is made up of 15 amino acids. The CDR3 nucleotides read TGTGCCAGCAGCCCCCGGAGGGGAGCTAACTATGGCTACACCTTC. Encoded protein: CASSPRRGANYGYTF.

This clone has just one count. J is TRBJ2-3 and V is TRBV18; the match to TRBD2 covers 7 bases. The CDR3 is 13 amino acids. V dropped 5 bases and J dropped 7; count of bases not matched to a gene: 6. Looked up from germline, CDR1 is KGHSH and CDR2 is LQKENI. This CDR3 is CASSTSGENTQYF. For the CDR3, the DNA is TGTGCCAGCTCAACGAGCGGGGAAAATACGCAGTATTTT.

The chain is built from TRBV6-6 and TRBJ2-3; the D is unclear. The CDR3 has 14 residues. Trimming pared 2 bases from V and 2 bases from J, leaving 8 bases between. CDR1 and CDR2 from the germline V gene are MNHNY and SVGAGI (reference sequence). CDR3 sequence reads: CASSYGQNTDTQYF. As DNA, the CDR3 is TGTGCCAGCAGTTACGGTCAGAACACAGATACGCAGTATTTT.

This clone appeared once. V gene TRBV3-1 (or the pseudogene TRBV3-2) combines with J gene TRBJ2-5, with 10 bases that match TRBD1. CDR3 length: 14 residues. Germline lookup yields CDR1 LGHDT and CDR2 YNNKEL (reference sequence). Losses at the gene ends were 2 bases for V and 5 bases for J; bases not matched to a gene: 2. The CDR3 reads CASSQTDRGETQYF. DNA of the CDR3: TGTGCCAGCAGCCAAACGGACAGGGGGGAGACCCAGTACTTC.

Here the CDR3 reads CSGGQHTDTQYF. The CDR3 DNA reads as TGCAGCGGGGGACAGCACACAGATACGCAGTATTTT. The chain links TRBV29-1 to TRBJ2-3, with 7 bases that match TRBD1. V lost 7 bases and J lost 2; bases outside the gene matches: 3. Germline V gene sequence: CDR1 SQVTM, CDR2 ANQGSEA. The CDR3 length is 12 residues.

The V and J genes are TRBV30 and TRBJ2-2; the D gene is possibly TRBD1 (7 bases). The CDR3 extends over 15 amino acids. Germline loops: CDR1 GTSNPN, CDR2 SVGIG (reference sequence). Trimming left V 3 bases short and J 5 bases short, with 16 bases between. The CDR3 DNA reads as TGTGCCTGGAGCAATCGCAGGGGGGTTACCGGGGAGCTGTTTTTT. This gives the protein CAWSNRRGVTGELFF.

The count of this clone is one. The V gene is TRBV28, the J gene TRBJ1-2; 10 nucleotides agree with TRBD1. The V gene's germline CDR1 is MDHEN and CDR2 SYDVKM. The CDR3 length is 15 residues. J lost 7 bases, V lost 5 bases, and 10 bases had no gene match. This CDR3 reads CASSGTSDRGFGYTF. DNA for the CDR3: TGTGCCAGCAGTGGCACTTCGGACAGGGGGTTTGGCTACACCTTC.

The rearrangement joins TRBV11-2 to TRBJ2-7; 8 nucleotides agree with TRBD1. The CDR3 sequence is 14 residues long. The V gene end was trimmed by 5 bases and the J gene end by 3 bases; junction bases not matched to a gene: 6. Germline CDR1 is SGHAT and CDR2 is FQNNGV. The CDR3: CASSLTTGDYEQYF. Written as DNA, the CDR3 is TGTGCCAGCAGCCTTACGACAGGGGACTACGAGCAGTACTTC.

The chain employs TRBV3-1 (or the pseudogene TRBV3-2) and TRBJ2-7; no firm D call. This CDR3 has 11 amino acids. Germline loops: CDR1 LGHDT, CDR2 YNNKEL (reference sequence). V was cut by 3 bases and J by 6 bases, with 6 bases left in between. The CDR3 bases are TGTGCCAGCAGCCACTTATCCGAGCAGTACTTC. Its translation is CASSHLSEQYF.

This clone came up once. The V call is TRBV6-5, the J call TRBJ1-6, with 7 bases aligning to TRBD1. J was trimmed by 8 bases and V by 5 bases; bases with no gene match: 6. Germline V gene sequence: CDR1 MNHEY, CDR2 SVGAGI. This CDR3 region has 14 residues. The DNA of the CDR3 is TGTGCCAGCAGTCTGGACAGGCGGGATTCACCCCTCCACTTT. Translating it yields CASSLDRRDSPLHF.

This sequence joins TRBV6-5 and TRBJ1-2; tentatively, D is TRBD1 (6 bases). The CDR3 is 13 residues long. Germline V gene lookup returns CDR1 MNHEY and CDR2 SVGAGI. Trimming pared 2 bases from V and 11 bases from J, leaving 15 bases between. The CDR3 coding sequence is TGTGCCAGCAGTTACCGGGACAAAAAGGGGTACACCTTC. Its translation: CASSYRDKKGYTF.

This sequence joins TRBV6-1 and TRBJ2-7; TRBD1 agrees at 9 bases. The trim removed 2 bases at V and 2 bases at J, leaving 7 bases unmatched. The CDR3 length is 16 residues. Germline V gene sequence: CDR1 MNHNS, CDR2 SASEGT. The CDR3 protein is CASSEWGTGMTYEQYF. The CDR3 DNA reads TGTGCCAGCAGTGAATGGGGGACAGGGATGACCTACGAGCAGTACTTC.

The V call is TRBV2, the J call TRBJ2-7; tentatively, D is TRBD1 (6 bases). CDR3 length equals 13 residues. The germline gives CDR1 SNHLY, CDR2 FYNNEI. V lost 6 bases and J 3 bases, leaving 12 bases between the germline ends. This CDR3 reads CASRPDSVYEQYF. The CDR3, as DNA: TGTGCCAGCAGACCGGACAGTGTCTACGAGCAGTACTTC.

The V call is TRBV6-5, the J call TRBJ2-7; a possible D gene is TRBD1 (5 bases). Germline V CDR1 and CDR2: MNHEY, SVGAGI. The CDR3 consists of 14 residues. The germline V and J ends were trimmed by 5 bases and 0 bases, with 11 bases remaining between them. The CDR3 region has the DNA TGTGCCAGCAGTAAACAGGATTCCTCCTACGAGCAGTACTTC. It yields the protein CASSKQDSSYEQYF.

This clone came up once. This rearrangement joins TRBV19 to TRBJ2-3; D might be TRBD2 (7 bases). From germline, CDR1 is LNHDA and CDR2 SQIVND (reference sequence). CDR3 length: 15 residues. Deletions cut 3 bases from V and 2 bases from J, with 12 bases between. Written as DNA, the CDR3 is TGTGCCAGTAGTATGGCGGGGGCCGTCACAGATACGCAGTATTTT. This sequence encodes CASSMAGAVTDTQYF.

The chain carries TRBV11-1 and TRBJ1-2; 8 bases agree with TRBD1. From germline, CDR1 is SGHAT and CDR2 FQDESV (reference sequence). The CDR3 has 14 residues. V lost 7 bases to trimming and J lost 3 bases; unmatched junction nucleotides: 7. The CDR3 spells CASKPGQADYGYTF. In DNA, the CDR3 is TGTGCCAGCAAACCGGGACAGGCGGACTATGGCTACACCTTC.

The CDR3 nucleotides are TGTGCCAGCAGCTTTTCACTAGCGGGCACAGATACGCAGTATTTT. This encodes CASSFSLAGTDTQYF. The chain is built from TRBV7-9 and TRBJ2-3; 8 bases align to TRBD2. The CDR3 extends over 15 amino acids. The ends lost 3 bases at V and 1 base at J; junction bases unmatched: 3. Germline V CDR1 and CDR2: SEHNR, FQNEAQ (reference sequence). Looking up the rest from reference TRBV7-9 and TRBJ2-3 gives the full variable domain: DTGVSQNPRHKITKRGQNVTFRCDPISEHNRLYWYRQTLGQGPEFLTYFQNEAQLEKSRLLSDRFSAERPKGSFSTLEIQRTEQGDSAMYLCASSFSLAGTDTQYFGPGTRLTVL.

This chain links TRBV28 with TRBJ2-7; D is possibly TRBD2 (5 bases). Germline V gene lookup returns CDR1 MDHEN and CDR2 SYDVKM. V gave up 8 bases and J gave up 4 bases, with 18 bases separating them. CDR3 length equals 14 residues. The CDR3 DNA is TGTGCCAGCCAAAATTTCCGACTAATGTACGAGCAGTACTTC. Protein sequence: CASQNFRLMYEQYF.

The CDR3 spells CASQDSGNQPQHF. CDR3 DNA sequence: TGTGCCAGCCAGGACAGCGGGAATCAGCCCCAGCATTTT. This chain connects TRBV6-5 to TRBJ1-5, with a possible D match to TRBD1 (6 bases). Germline V gives CDR1 MNHEY, CDR2 SVGAGI. The CDR3 extends over 13 amino acids. Trimming shortened V by 8 bases and J by 4 bases, and 12 bases separated the two germline ends.

This sequence joins TRBV24-1 and TRBJ1-2; D is perhaps TRBD1 (6 bases). V was clipped by 1 base and J by 8 bases, with 13 bases between them. The CDR3 covers 14 residues. CDR1 KGHDR and CDR2 SFDVKD come from the germline V gene. The CDR3 protein is CATSDFGQFGGYTF. DNA of the CDR3: TGTGCCACCAGTGATTTTGGACAGTTCGGAGGCTACACCTTC.

This rearrangement joins TRBV6-6 to TRBJ1-3; no clear D gene. V lost 2 bases and J 0 bases, leaving 11 bases between the germline ends. The germline V gene has CDR1 MNHNY and CDR2 SVGAGI (reference sequence). This CDR3 is built from 16 residues. In DNA, the CDR3 is TGTGCCAGCAGTTACGTACAGTCCCTCTCTGGAAACACCATATATTTT. This gives the protein CASSYVQSLSGNTIYF.

The chain carries TRBV6-4 and TRBJ1-5; D gene uncertain. CDR1 and CDR2 from the germline V gene are MRHNA and SNTAGT. V shed 4 bases and J shed 5 bases, with 9 bases lying between them. The CDR3 is 13 residues long. This CDR3 reads CASSAAADQPQHF. The CDR3 DNA is TGTGCCAGCAGTGCGGCAGCGGATCAGCCCCAGCATTTT.

The chain employs TRBV28 and TRBJ2-4; 8 bases are shared with TRBD1. Trimming cost V 2 bases and J 7 bases; bases outside gene matches: 10. CDR1 and CDR2 (germline): MDHEN, SYDVKM. There are 16 residues in the CDR3. The CDR3 sequence is CASSLGAPRQGNIQYF. CDR3 bases: TGTGCCAGCAGTTTAGGGGCTCCGAGACAGGGGAACATTCAGTACTTC.

The chain uses TRBV6-5 and TRBJ1-1; D is unclear. Germline CDR1 is MNHEY and CDR2 is SVGAGI. Trimming removed 10 bases from V and 7 bases from J, with 16 bases in between. This CDR3 region has 12 residues. CDR3 region: CAIPPGGNEAFF. The CDR3 DNA sequence: TGTGCCATACCTCCCGGAGGGAATGAAGCTTTCTTT.

The chain is built from TRBV18 and TRBJ1-2; 7 bases are shared with TRBD1. The CDR3 consists of 14 residues. The V segment lost 6 bases and the J segment 4 bases; nucleotides outside the gene matches: 8. Germline assignment: CDR1 KGHSH and CDR2 LQKENI. The CDR3 here is CASSHGQDGYGYTF. CDR3 nucleotide sequence: TGTGCCAGCTCCCACGGACAGGACGGCTATGGCTACACCTTC.

DNA of the CDR3: TGTGCCAGCAACCAGGGGATGGGTCAGCCCCAGCATTTT. Amino acids: CASNQGMGQPQHF. The chain links TRBV2 to TRBJ1-5; tentative D call: TRBD1 (6 bases). Between the trimmed V and J ends, which lost 7 bases and 6 bases, there was a span of 13 bases. This CDR3 is 13 amino acids long. From germline, CDR1 is SNHLY and CDR2 FYNNEI.

This chain connects TRBV30 to TRBJ1-1; D is undetermined. V lost 2 bases to trimming and J lost 5 bases, with 12 bases between them. CDR1 is GTSNPN and CDR2 is SVGIG in the germline V gene (reference sequence). This CDR3 region has 13 residues. The CDR3 sequence is CAWSPNAETEAFF. The CDR3 DNA follows: TGTGCCTGGAGTCCTAACGCGGAGACTGAAGCTTTCTTT. The whole variable domain, filled in from reference TRBV30 and TRBJ1-1, reads SQTIHQWPATLVQPVGSPLSLECTVEGTSNPNLYWYRQAAGRGLQLLFYSVGIGQISSEVPQNLSASRPQDRQFILSSKKLLLSDSGFYLCAWSPNAETEAFFGQGTRLTVV.

This rearrangement joins TRBV4-1 to TRBJ1-5; D unclear. The CDR3 extends over 15 amino acids. Germline V gene lookup returns CDR1 MGHRA and CDR2 YSYEKL. Between the trimmed V and J ends, which lost 0 bases and 6 bases, there was a span of 12 bases. The CDR3 nucleotides read TGCGCCAGCAGCCAAGAAGGGTACGTCACTCAGCCCCAGCATTTT. Residues: CASSQEGYVTQPQHF.